The rows below give T cell receptor beta chains drawn from one sample of a study of shared clonotypes between healthy human individuals. The table came from immunoSEQ multiplex PCR; TCRdb's copy has only in-frame clones and leaves some out. The table records roughly 1,500,000 clones, under 99% of them present only once. Input material: naive CD4+ T cells sorted from blood. These receptor sequences come from a young man in good health. Each CDR3 is given with its conserved first and last residue. A D gene is named only where the DNA matches it firmly. Clone size, where shown, is once, few, many, or a class for clones that have expanded.

J gene,V gene,clone size,D gene,CDR3 protein,CDR3 DNA
TRBJ2-7,TRBV7-6,-,TRBD2,CASSLAQSTGTSGHYEQYF,TGTGCCAGCAGCTTAGCTCAATCAACCGGGACTAGCGGACACTACGAGCAGTACTTC
TRBJ2-7,TRBV5-4,-,TRBD1,CASSGTDLSYEQYF,TGTGCCAGCAGCGGGACAGACCTGTCCTACGAGCAGTACTTC
TRBJ2-5,TRBV4-1,-,-,CASSQDGGINYQETQYF,TGCGCCAGCAGCCAAGACGGAGGAATTAATTACCAAGAGACCCAGTACTTC
TRBJ1-1,TRBV5-1,-,-,CASSRNTEAFF,TGCGCCAGTTCGAGGAACACTGAAGCTTTCTTT
TRBJ2-1,TRBV29-1,-,TRBD2,CSVPGLRYNEQFF,TGCAGCGTACCGGGACTACGATACAATGAGCAGTTCTTC
TRBJ2-7,TRBV9,-,-,CASSVVGVAEQYF,TGTGCCAGCAGCGTTGTTGGGGTAGCCGAGCAGTACTTC
TRBJ2-3,TRBV7-9,-,-,CASSLGQALNTQYF,TGTGCCAGCAGCTTGGGGCAGGCTCTGAATACGCAGTATTTT
TRBJ2-2,TRBV27,-,TRBD1,CASISGTGVSGELFF,TGTGCCAGCATTTCGGGGACAGGGGTTTCCGGGGAGCTGTTTTTT
TRBJ2-7,TRBV18,-,-,CASSPTETTYVEQYF,TGTGCCAGCTCACCAACCGAGACAACCTACGTCGAGCAGTACTTC
TRBJ2-6,TRBV6-4,once,-,CASSDSMGVGANVLTF,TGTGCCAGCAGTGACTCGATGGGGGTTGGGGCCAACGTCCTGACTTTC
TRBJ2-1,TRBV7-9,-,-,CASSPGVDNEQFF,TGTGCCAGCAGCCCAGGTGTGGACAATGAGCAGTTCTTC
TRBJ2-7,TRBV5-1,-,-,CASSSDSATYEQYF,TGCGCCAGCAGCTCGGACAGTGCAACCTACGAGCAGTACTTC
TRBJ2-1,TRBV7-9,-,TRBD2,CATLRAGGLDEQFF,TGTGCCACTCTCAGGGCGGGAGGGTTGGATGAGCAGTTCTTC
TRBJ2-1,TRBV9,-,TRBD2,CASSVVVGTSGSINEQFF,TGTGCCAGCAGCGTAGTGGTTGGGACTAGCGGGAGTATAAATGAGCAGTTCTTC
TRBJ1-2,TRBV19,-,-,CASSIGRRGYTF,TGTGCCAGTAGTATTGGCAGGCGTGGCTACACCTTC
TRBJ1-2,TRBV18,-,TRBD1,CASSPTGGNYGYTF,TGTGCCAGCTCACCGACAGGGGGAAACTATGGCTACACCTTC
TRBJ1-5,TRBV18,-,-,CASSQQGADQPQHF,TGTGCCAGCTCTCAACAGGGTGCGGACCAGCCCCAGCATTTT
TRBJ2-7,TRBV18,-,-,CASSPAGTLTTYEQYF,TGTGCCAGCTCACCGGCCGGGACACTGACCACCTACGAGCAGTACTTC
TRBJ1-1,TRBV5-1,-,TRBD1,CASSLNRGPNEAFF,TGCGCCAGCAGCTTAAACAGGGGGCCGAATGAAGCTTTCTTT
TRBJ2-2,TRBV2,once,-,CASGSGTGELFF,TGTGCCAGCGGTAGCGGCACCGGGGAGCTGTTTTTT
TRBJ1-1,TRBV18,-,-,CASSPRESMGNTEAFF,TGTGCCAGCTCACCACGGGAATCAATGGGGAACACTGAAGCTTTCTTT
TRBJ2-2,TRBV15,-,-,CATSRSRANTGELFF,TGTGCCACCAGCAGAAGCCGGGCGAACACCGGGGAGCTGTTTTTT
TRBJ2-5,TRBV27,-,TRBD2,CASRRDYGDYRTQYF,TGTGCCAGCAGGAGGGACTATGGGGATTATCGGACCCAGTACTTC
TRBJ2-5,TRBV9,-,-,CASSRGVQETQYF,TGTGCCAGCAGTCGTGGGGTACAAGAGACCCAGTACTTC
TRBJ2-3,TRBV10-3,-,TRBD1,CAIGQGGGTDTQYF,TGTGCCATCGGACAGGGGGGCGGCACAGATACGCAGTATTTT
TRBJ2-7,TRBV5-4,-,TRBD1,CASSTGTGVLYEQYF,TGTGCCAGCAGCACCGGGACAGGGGTACTTTACGAGCAGTACTTC
TRBJ2-7,TRBV5-1,-,-,CASSPFGGGQKYF,TGCGCCAGCAGCCCATTTGGGGGCGGCCAGAAGTACTTC